The clone carrying this T cell receptor (beta chain) appeared once. TCRdb's table, derived via immunoSEQ multiplex PCR, lists solely in-frame clones and lacks some. The table has around 150,000 clones, about nine tenths seen once. This entry comes from a study of cytomegalovirus exposure and HLA in healthy donors. This CDR3 is 17 amino acids long. Germline lookup yields CDR1 MNHEY and CDR2 SMNVEV (reference sequence). V gave up 2 bases and J gave up 5 bases, with 21 bases separating them. This receptor was identified in a man aged 18 to 29 in good health and CMV-seropositive. The source material was PBMCs. This chain uses TRBV27 with TRBJ2-5, with a tentative D call TRBD2 (5 bases). CDR3 sequence: CASSLISDTRLRETQYF. CDR3 DNA: TGTGCCAGCAGTTTAATCTCAGATACTCGACTAAGGGAGACCCAGTACTTC.